This T cell receptor (beta chain) stems from a study of T-cell memory formation after mild COVID-19. Study-level information: Clusters were largely donor specific.

TCR alpha and TCR beta cDNA libraries with sample barcodes and UMIs came from 5'RACE using constant-segment primers. TCRdb re-analysed the 5' RACE reads in MiXCR, keeping a single row per CDR3 protein. Found here are roughly 110,000 distinct CDR3 sequences, 22% of them singletons; the top ten hold approximately 40%. This clonotype was seen only a few times. The CDR3 totals 17 residues. V was pared by 0 bases and J by 5 bases, with 12 bases of the junction left unmatched. Germline V lookup: CDR1 PRHDT, CDR2 FYEKMQ (reference sequence). Sequencing input: PBMCs or a T cell subset sorted from them (not recorded which). The chain has TRBV13 and TRBJ2-5; TRBD1 aligns across 7 bases. The receptor was isolated from a young man who had mild COVID-19 (a few samples of this study predate the infection). Cell type and time point are not known. For the CDR3, the DNA is TGTGCCAGCAGCTTAGGAGCTCCGTCAGGGGGTATGGAGACCCAGTACTTC. This codes for CASSLGAPSGGMETQYF.